This T cell receptor beta chain emerged from a study of cytomegalovirus exposure and HLA in healthy donors. Findings of the study overall: Presence/absence analyses assumed roughly uniform sequencing depth across donors, which may not hold.

13 Jbeta primers and 60 Vbeta primers were used for the PCR. Libraries were prepared by immunoSEQ multiplex PCR; TCRdb keeps only in-frame clonotypes and omits some of them. The sample includes 160,000 or so clones, around 76% of them seen just once. The CDR3 totals 16 residues. In germline, CDR1 is MGHRA, CDR2 YSYEKL. The germline V and J ends were trimmed by 1 base and 0 bases, with 10 bases remaining between them. Concerning this clone itself: The antigen remains unidentified.

The chain uses TRBV4-1 and TRBJ2-1; D may be TRBD2 (5 bases). The source is a man aged 60 to 69 in good health and CMV-seronegative. Sequenced material: PBMCs. As DNA, the CDR3 is TGCGCCAGCAGCCAAGTGGCTGGGAGCTCCTACAATGAGCAGTTCTTC. Protein product: CASSQVAGSSYNEQFF.